The sequence of this TCR beta chain was determined in a study of cytomegalovirus exposure and HLA in healthy donors. Whole-study context: A later analysis reported the approximately 120 validation repertoires used the same platform as the 500 to 800 first-cohort repertoires. The study, taken as a whole, reports: Cytomegalovirus association was listed for around 170 TCR beta chains. Rare TCR sequences dominated, though some public TCRs recurred in many donors.

A word on this clone: The antigen is undetermined.

The donors were members of the approximately 130-subject validation cohort (separate from the approximately 670-subject first cohort). Germline CDR1 and CDR2: SGDLS and YYNGEE. The CDR3 is made up of 16 amino acids. V was pared by 0 bases and J by 5 bases, with 15 bases between. The data were produced by immunoSEQ multiplex PCR, yet TCRdb's version contains in-frame clones alone and is incomplete. The table includes 100,000 to 150,000 clones, around 86% detected once. The sequencing input was PBMCs. The clonotype was recovered from a woman aged 18 to 35 in good health and CMV-seronegative. The chain carries TRBV9 and TRBJ2-1; tentative D call: TRBD1 (6 bases). The CDR3, as DNA: TGTGCCAGCAGCGTAGTCGTGGCAGGGGATGACAATGAGCAGTTCTTC. Translation gives CASSVVVAGDDNEQFF.